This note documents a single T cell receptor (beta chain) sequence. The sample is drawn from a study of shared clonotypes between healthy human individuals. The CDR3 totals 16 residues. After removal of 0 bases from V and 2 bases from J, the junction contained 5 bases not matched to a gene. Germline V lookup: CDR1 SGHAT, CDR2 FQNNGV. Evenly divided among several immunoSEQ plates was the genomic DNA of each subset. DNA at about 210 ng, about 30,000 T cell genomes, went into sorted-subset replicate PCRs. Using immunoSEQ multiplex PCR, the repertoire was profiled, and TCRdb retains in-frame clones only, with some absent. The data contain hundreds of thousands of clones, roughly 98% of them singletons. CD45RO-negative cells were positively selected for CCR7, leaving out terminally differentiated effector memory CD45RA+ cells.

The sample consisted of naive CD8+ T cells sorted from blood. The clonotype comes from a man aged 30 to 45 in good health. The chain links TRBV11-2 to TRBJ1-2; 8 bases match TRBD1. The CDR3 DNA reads TGTGCCAGCAGCTTAGATTTTGGACAGGGAAACTATGGCTACACCTTC. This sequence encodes CASSLDFGQGNYGYTF.